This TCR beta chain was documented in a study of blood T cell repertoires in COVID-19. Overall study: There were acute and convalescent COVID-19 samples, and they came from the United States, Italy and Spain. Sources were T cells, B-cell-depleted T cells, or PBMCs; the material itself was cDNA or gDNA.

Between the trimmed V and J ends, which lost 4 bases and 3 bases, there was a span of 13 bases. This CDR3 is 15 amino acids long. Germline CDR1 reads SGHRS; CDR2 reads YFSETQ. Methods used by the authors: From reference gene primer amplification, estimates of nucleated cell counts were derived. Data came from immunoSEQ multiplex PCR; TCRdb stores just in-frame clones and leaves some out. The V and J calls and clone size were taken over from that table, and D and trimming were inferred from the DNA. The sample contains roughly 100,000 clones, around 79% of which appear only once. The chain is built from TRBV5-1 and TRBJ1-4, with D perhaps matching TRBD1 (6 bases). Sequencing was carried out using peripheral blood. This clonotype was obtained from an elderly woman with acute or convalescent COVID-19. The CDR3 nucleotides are TGCGCCAGCAGCAGCCAGGGGAGCGCTAATGAAAAACTGTTTTTT. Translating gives CASSSQGSANEKLFF.